The 9 T cell receptor beta chains listed next were all sequenced from one sample in a study of breast tumors, draining lymph nodes, adjacent tissues. TCRdb re-derived calls from the multiplex PCR reads in MiXCR, one entry per CDR3 protein. Altogether roughly 220,000 distinct CDR3 sequences are present, under 40% being singletons, with the ten largest covering over 3.5%. Breast cancer patients provided tissue from their axillary draining lymph nodes. The sequencing sample was made of axillary lymph node tissue. These receptors came from a female donor with breast cancer. Some clones in this sample may be carry-over from other donors' samples.

This clonotype was seen only once. V and J are TRBV2 and TRBJ2-7; 10 nucleotides line up with TRBD2. V lost 4 bases and J lost 3; bases outside the gene matches: 12. CDR1 SNHLY and CDR2 FYNNEI come from the germline V gene. The CDR3 sequence is 17 residues long. The CDR3: CASSAQGQAGGVYEQYF. Here the CDR3 DNA reads TGTGCCAGCAGTGCACAGGGTCAAGCGGGGGGGGTCTACGAGCAGTACTTC.

This clonotype occurred a few times. This could be a read error, since a much larger clone is one nucleotide away. The rearrangement uses TRBV20-1 and TRBJ2-7, with TRBD1 identical over 11 bases. In germline, CDR1 is DFQATT, CDR2 SNEGSKA (reference sequence). J gave up 6 bases and V 0 bases, and 4 bases lay outside the gene matches. This CDR3 has 14 amino acids. The DNA for the CDR3 is TGCAGTGCTAGAGACAGGACAGGGGGCTCCGAGCAGTACTTC. This gives the protein CSARDRTGGSEQYF.

This clonotype showed up many times. The rearrangement joins TRBV20-1 to TRBJ2-3, with D possibly matching TRBD2 (6 bases). Germline CDR1 reads DFQATT; CDR2 reads SNEGSKA (reference sequence). V was clipped by 5 bases and J by 7 bases, with 16 bases between them. The CDR3 has 13 residues. CDR3 nucleotide sequence: TGCAGTGCTTTGGCTAACCGGGAGTATACGCAGTATTTT. Translated: CSALANREYTQYF.

This clonotype occurred many times. The chain links TRBV4-3 to TRBJ1-6; TRBD1 might be the D (5 bases). Germline V gives CDR1 LGHNA, CDR2 YSLEER. The ends were cut back, 7 bases at V and 5 bases at J, with 12 bases in the middle. The CDR3 length is 14 residues. In DNA, the CDR3 is TGCGCCAGCAAAAGGCGAGGGGATAATTCACCCCTCCACTTT. Its translation is CASKRRGDNSPLHF.

This clonotype showed up many times. V usage is TRBV7-2 and J usage is TRBJ1-2; D uncertain. V lost 2 bases, J lost 4 bases, and 17 bases lay in between. Germline CDR1 is SGHTA and CDR2 is FQGNSA. CDR3 size: 16 residues. The CDR3: CASSLRRDGLTYGYTF. CDR3 sequence (DNA): TGTGCCAGCAGCTTAAGGCGGGATGGGCTTACCTATGGCTACACCTTC.

V is TRBV10-1 and J is TRBJ2-1, with 8 positions matching TRBD1. The V gene's germline CDR1 is WNHNN and CDR2 SYGVQD (reference sequence). The J segment lost 9 bases and the V segment lost 4 bases, leaving 8 bases of the junction unmatched. The CDR3 has 14 residues. The CDR3: CASSGPTGVLEQFF. In nucleotides, the CDR3 is TGCGCCAGCAGTGGGCCGACAGGGGTGCTTGAGCAGTTCTTC.

About this clonotype: A much bigger clone sits one base away, suggesting this may be a read error. The chain uses TRBV20-1 and TRBJ2-1; D is unclear. The CDR3 is 11 residues long. The germline V gene encodes CDR1 DFQATT and CDR2 SNEGSKA (reference sequence). For the CDR3, the DNA is TGCAGTGCGGATGAATACAATGAGCAGTCCTTC. Translated, it gives CSADEYNEQSF.

This rearrangement joins TRBV6-6 to TRBJ1-5, with 11 bases that match TRBD1. The ends lost 0 bases at V and 7 bases at J; junction bases unmatched: 2. Germline CDR1 is MNHNY and CDR2 is SVGAGI (reference sequence). This CDR3 has 15 residues. The CDR3 DNA reads as TGTGCCAGCAGTTACTCGGGGACAGGGGGACAGCCCCAGCATTTT. Its protein product is CASSYSGTGGQPQHF.

This chain connects TRBV6-2 or TRBV6-3 to TRBJ1-2; D remains ambiguous. The CDR3 runs to 13 residues. The V end lost 6 bases, the J end lost 4 bases, and 12 bases lay between the germline ends. The germline gives CDR1 MNHEY, CDR2 SVGEGT. CDR3 in amino acids: CASRGGGPYGYTF. CDR3 bases: TGTGCCAGCAGAGGCGGTGGCCCCTATGGCTACACCTTC.